This T cell receptor beta chain was sequenced during a study of blood T cell repertoires in COVID-19. Study background: T cells, B-cell-depleted T cells, or PBMCs provided the cDNA or gDNA that served as material.

Assay used: immunoSEQ multiplex PCR; TCRdb lists only in-frame clones, some missing. Here the sample spans approximately 200,000 clones, around 80% being singletons. The CDR3 totals 14 residues. The V gene's germline CDR1 is SGHTA and CDR2 FQGTGA. V was pared by 3 bases and J by 8 bases, with 14 bases between. Sequencing input: peripheral blood. The clonotype comes from a woman of 80 years or more with COVID-19, enrolled during active disease. The chain recombines TRBV7-3 with TRBJ2-1; tentative D call: TRBD1 (5 bases). DNA for the CDR3: TGTGCCAGCAGCTTCTTAAGGGGTGGTCATGAGCAGTTCTTC. Translated, it gives CASSFLRGGHEQFF. Supplemented by reference TRBV7-3 and TRBJ2-1, the full variable domain reads GAGVSQTPSNKVTEKGKYVELRCDPISGHTALYWYRQSLGQGPEFLIYFQGTGAADDSGLPNDRFFAVRPEGSVSTLKIQRTERGDSAVYLCASSFLRGGHEQFFGPGTRLTVL.